This entry describes one T cell receptor (beta chain). This specimen comes from a study of blood T cell repertoires in COVID-19. Across the whole study: PBMCs, B-cell-depleted T cells, or T cells provided the cDNA or gDNA that made up the material.

Sequencing was performed with immunoSEQ multiplex PCR; in TCRdb, only in-frame clones are kept and a portion is missing. Altogether 150,000 to 200,000 clones are present, roughly 80% being singletons, with the ten largest covering about 12%. The V and J ends lost 5 bases and 3 bases respectively, with 7 bases between them. CDR1 is KGHDR, CDR2 SFDVKD, per germline. The CDR3 totals 13 residues. Sequencing was carried out using PBMCs or T cells enriched from blood (not recorded which). The TCR sequence derives from a man between 45 and 60 years old who had recovered from COVID-19. The V and J genes are TRBV24-1 and TRBJ2-1; D is unresolved. The CDR3 region has the DNA TGTGCCACCAGTGGGCCGAACTACAATGAGCAGTTCTTC. It codes for CATSGPNYNEQFF.